The present TCR beta chain was sequenced within a study of cytomegalovirus exposure and HLA in healthy donors. About the research overall: Earlier results showed 90 million to 120 million unique TCR beta sequences derived from 150 million to 200 million T cells. Notes on the study in general: The productive fraction for most TCR beta V segments was about 90% or about 30% in an earlier analysis. Cytomegalovirus-associated TCR beta chains were listed, numbering 150 to 200.

Remarks on this clone: Its matching antigen is unknown.

The PCR ran on 60 Vbeta and 13 Jbeta primers. Original methodology: There were about 88 million unique TCR beta chains by a later count, and approximately 10 million of them were shared. Method: immunoSEQ multiplex PCR; TCRdb's copy keeps in-frame clones and lacks some. The V and J calls and clone size are taken from that table; D and trimming were inferred from the DNA. The repertoire table contains more than 70,000 clones. There are 15 residues in the CDR3. J was trimmed by 7 bases and V by 4 bases; bases with no gene match: 13. CDR1 is SGHRS and CDR2 is YFSETQ in the germline V gene. The specimen sequenced was PBMCs. This clonotype was obtained from a woman aged 60 to 75 in good health and CMV-seronegative. The genes are TRBV5-1 and TRBJ2-7, with 8 bases fitting TRBD2. The CDR3 DNA follows: TGCGCCAGCAGCCGTGACCGGGAGGGCCTTCGGGAGCAGTACTTC. Translation: CASSRDREGLREQYF.